This entry is about one T cell receptor (beta chain). It lacks a known antigen. Per-nucleotide qualities are absent, and no much larger clonotype sits a single base away. The source of the sample is a study of response to subunit inactivated influenza vaccine (dated by TCRdb to the late 2010s). Regarding the study in general: Deep quantitative T cell receptor repertoire profiling was used in the study to track responses to a trivalent subunit inactivated influenza vaccine. Overall study outcomes, separate from this receptor: The authors proposed that each seasonal influenza vaccination may bring in only a limited number of new T cells.

From a lookup of the germline V gene, CDR1 and CDR2 are ENHRY and SYGVKD. At the junction V is shortened by 4 bases and J by 1 base; bases outside the gene matches: 7. Reading from cysteine to phenylalanine, the CDR3 counts 16 amino acids. CDR3 DNA is the only sequence kept; it has 48 bases, read in frame from the first base. The time point label for this specimen denotes: approximately 47 days after influenza vaccine administration. Library construction relied on RT-PCR. TCRdb lists the instrument as Illumina HiSeq 2500. Using fastp trimming at Q25 and MiXCR clonotype assembly, TCRdb reanalyzed the public sequencing data and kept in-frame beta chains. A single entry per CDR3 protein holds the most common genes and DNA from its merged rows. This sample has approximately 530,000 distinct CDR3 sequences in its table, and 10% to 15% of those were observed once. The top ten hold around 13% of the sample.

The chain joins TRBV10-3 to TRBJ2-3; the junction holds 8 bases that match TRBD2. This sequence was found in a man aged 45-65 years who received an inactivated influenza vaccine. Donor details come from another sample of the same person, matched by shared clones. Sequenced material: PBMCs from blood, taken roughly 48 days after vaccination. The CDR3: CAISVRGAGGTDTQYF. The sequenced DNA is TGTGCCATCAGTGTGAGAGGAGCGGGGGGCACAGATACGCAGTATTTT.